A selection of T cell receptor beta chains follows, all from one sample in a study of OX40 agonist ivuxolimab in advanced cancers. Sequenced by immunoSEQ multiplex PCR; TCRdb stores in-frame clones only, minus some. The repertoire includes over 80,000 clones, 85% to 90% of them detected once, and 5.5% sits in the top ten. Sequencing used CD4+ or CD8+ T cells sorted from blood, obtained in a trial of the OX40 agonist ivuxolimab. These receptors were obtained from an adult with an advanced solid tumor such as melanoma, head and neck, liver or kidney cancer. CDR3s include the opening cysteine and the closing phenylalanine or tryptophan. Each record gives: clone size, J gene, D gene, V gene, CDR3 protein, CDR3 DNA. A D gene is named only where the DNA matches it firmly. Clone size, where shown, is once, few, many, or a class for clones that have expanded.

NA,TRBJ1-5,NA,TRBV5-1,CASSLGSGVGNQPQHF,TGCGCCAGCAGCTTGGGTAGTGGGGTAGGCAATCAGCCCCAGCATTTT
NA,TRBJ1-1,TRBD1,TRBV7-8,CASSSTGRYTEAFF,TGTGCCAGCAGCTCGACAGGGAGGTACACTGAAGCTTTCTTT
NA,TRBJ2-3,NA,TRBV5-4,CASSFGSTDTQYF,TGTGCCAGCAGCTTCGGTAGCACAGATACGCAGTATTTT
NA,TRBJ2-1,NA,TRBV7-2,CASSLIVSNEQFF,TGTGCCAGCAGCTTAATTGTTTCCAATGAGCAGTTCTTC
NA,TRBJ1-1,NA,TRBV5-6,CASSLQGRGNTEAFF,TGTGCCAGCAGCTTGCAGGGTCGGGGAAACACTGAAGCTTTCTTT
NA,TRBJ1-5,NA,TRBV18,CASSPQRFGVGNQPQHF,TGTGCCAGCTCACCACAACGATTTGGGGTGGGCAATCAGCCCCAGCATTTT
once,TRBJ1-1,NA,TRBV27,CASRGRGGRLNTEAFF,TGTGCCAGCAGAGGGCGGGGTGGCAGATTGAACACTGAAGCTTTCTTT
NA,TRBJ1-1,NA,TRBV6-5,CASSYSGGLLNTEAFF,TGTGCCAGCAGTTACTCGGGGGGACTCTTGAACACTGAAGCTTTCTTT
NA,TRBJ1-1,NA,TRBV7-2,CASSNQPGQGKNTEAFF,TGTGCCAGCAGCAATCAGCCAGGGCAGGGTAAAAACACTGAAGCTTTCTTT
few,TRBJ1-4,TRBD1,TRBV5-5,CASSEGTGTNEKLFF,TGTGCCAGCAGTGAAGGGACAGGGACTAATGAAAAACTGTTTTTT
NA,TRBJ1-4,NA,TRBV7-9,CASSIRQANEKLFF,TGTGCCAGCAGCATACGACAGGCTAATGAAAAACTGTTTTTT
NA,TRBJ2-4,TRBD2,TRBV27,CASSPRRTSGSVGKNIQYF,TGTGCCAGCAGTCCACGGAGGACTAGCGGGAGTGTCGGCAAAAACATTCAGTACTTC
NA,TRBJ1-5,NA,TRBV6-1,CASSEGRGSGQPQHF,TGTGCCAGCAGTGAAGGAAGGGGGTCGGGTCAGCCCCAGCATTTT
few,TRBJ1-6,TRBD1,TRBV6-1,CASKSFDRVSPLHF,TGTGCCAGCAAATCCTTTGACAGGGTGTCACCCCTCCACTTT
NA,TRBJ1-1,NA,TRBV6-5,CASSYLSPMNTEAFF,TGTGCCAGCAGTTACTTGAGCCCTATGAACACTGAAGCTTTCTTT
NA,TRBJ2-1,NA,TRBV19,CATLEGTYNEQFF,TGTGCCACCCTAGAGGGGACCTACAATGAGCAGTTCTTC
NA,TRBJ2-7,TRBD2,TRBV5-6,CASSLLGGDEQYF,TGTGCCAGCAGCTTGTTGGGAGGGGACGAGCAGTACTTC
NA,TRBJ2-5,TRBD1,TRBV18,CASSPRGQGAGETQYF,TGTGCCAGCTCACCACGCGGACAGGGGGCTGGTGAGACCCAGTACTTC
NA,TRBJ2-1,NA,TRBV5-1,CASSLSGSSTYNEQFF,TGCGCCAGCAGCTTGTCAGGGTCTAGCACCTACAATGAGCAGTTCTTC
NA,TRBJ2-7,NA,TRBV7-9,CASSPVVASEQYF,TGTGCCAGCAGCCCCGTAGTAGCCTCCGAGCAGTACTTC
NA,TRBJ1-3,NA,TRBV2,CASILRGGNTIYF,TGTGCCAGCATCCTCAGGGGTGGAAACACCATATATTTT
NA,TRBJ2-2,NA,TRBV7-3,CASSLSTGELFF,TGTGCCAGCAGCTTGAGCACCGGGGAGCTGTTTTTT
NA,TRBJ1-5,NA,TRBV6-5,CASSEGQPQHF,TGTGCCAGCAGTGAGGGGCAGCCCCAGCATTTT
NA,TRBJ2-5,TRBD2,TRBV30,CAWEPGLAGETQYF,TGTGCCTGGGAACCCGGACTAGCGGGAGAGACCCAGTACTTC
NA,TRBJ2-1,TRBD1,TRBV5-1,CASSLRQGDYNEQFF,TGCGCCAGCAGCTTGAGACAGGGGGACTACAATGAGCAGTTCTTC
few,TRBJ2-1,NA,TRBV5-1,CASSLAYNEQFF,TGCGCCAGCAGCCTGGCCTACAATGAGCAGTTCTTC
NA,TRBJ2-1,TRBD2,TRBV5-6,CASSLATSGRSANEQFF,TGTGCCAGCAGCTTGGCGACTAGCGGGAGATCTGCTAATGAGCAGTTCTTC
NA,TRBJ2-1,TRBD2,TRBV5-1,CASSRGGANNEQFF,TGCGCCAGCAGCCGGGGGGGCGCGAACAATGAGCAGTTCTTC
NA,TRBJ2-1,TRBD2,TRBV25-1,CASSLAGGNNEQFF,TGTGCCAGCAGCCTAGCGGGGGGCAACAATGAGCAGTTCTTC
NA,TRBJ1-2,TRBD1,TRBV19,CASTLDRGYGYTF,TGTGCCAGTACCCTGGACAGGGGCTATGGCTACACCTTC
NA,TRBJ1-5,NA,TRBV27,CASSFVKGYQPQHF,TGTGCCAGCAGTTTTGTTAAGGGGTATCAGCCCCAGCATTTT
NA,TRBJ2-5,NA,TRBV4-2,CASSQETHQALRRQETQYF,TGTGCCAGCAGCCAAGAAACCCATCAAGCGCTACGGAGGCAAGAGACCCAGTACTTC
NA,TRBJ2-1,TRBD2,TRBV10-3,CAISESGGVDEQFF,TGTGCCATCAGTGAGAGCGGGGGGGTTGATGAGCAGTTCTTC
once,TRBJ2-7,TRBD1,TRBV27,CASSPGTGGRSYEQYF,TGTGCCAGCAGTCCGGGGACAGGGGGCCGCTCCTACGAGCAGTACTTC
NA,TRBJ1-3,NA,TRBV5-5,CASSRGGSVSGNTIYF,TGTGCCAGCAGCCGTGGGGGGTCAGTCTCTGGAAACACCATATATTTT
NA,TRBJ2-5,NA,TRBV27,CASSTQGFFATQYF,TGTGCCAGCAGTACACAGGGATTCTTCGCGACCCAGTACTTC
NA,TRBJ1-5,NA,TRBV19,CASSIEQGNFQPQHF,TGTGCCAGTAGTATAGAACAGGGTAACTTTCAGCCCCAGCATTTT
NA,TRBJ1-2,TRBD1,TRBV6-1,CASSGGMEGALGYGYTF,TGTGCCAGCAGTGGTGGTATGGAGGGGGCGCTGGGCTATGGCTACACCTTC
NA,TRBJ2-3,NA,TRBV11-3,CASSLSPTTTDTQYF,TGTGCCAGCAGCTTAAGCCCTACCACGACAGATACGCAGTATTTT
NA,TRBJ1-5,NA,TRBV19,CASSIRTVDSNQPQHF,TGTGCCAGTAGTATCCGCACCGTCGATAGCAATCAGCCCCAGCATTTT
NA,TRBJ2-2,NA,TRBV7-9,CASGPGLLNTGELFF,TGTGCCAGCGGGCCGGGACTCCTGAACACCGGGGAGCTGTTTTTT
NA,TRBJ2-7,TRBD1,TRBV27,CASSPRGRSSYEQYF,TGTGCCAGCAGCCCCAGGGGGCGAAGCTCCTACGAGCAGTACTTC
NA,TRBJ1-5,NA,TRBV15,CATSRDRGVNQPQHF,TGTGCCACCAGCAGAGATAGGGGGGTTAATCAGCCCCAGCATTTT
NA,TRBJ1-2,TRBD1,TRBV30,CAWSYEAGGNF,TGTGCCTGGAGTTATGAAGCAGGGGGAAACTTC
NA,TRBJ1-1,NA,TRBV9,CASSVREGDPEAFF,TGTGCCAGCAGCGTAAGGGAGGGGGACCCTGAAGCTTTCTTT
NA,TRBJ2-2,NA,TRBV6-5,CASRAQDIPLWLFF,TGCGCCAGCAGGGCTCAGGATATCCCGCTCTGGTTGTTTTTT
NA,TRBJ2-3,NA,TRBV4-1,CASSRSFSSASTDTQYF,TGCGCCAGCAGCCGATCCTTCTCTAGCGCTAGCACAGATACGCAGTATTTT
NA,TRBJ1-2,NA,TRBV15,CATSREGSSGGLYGYTF,TGTGCCACCAGCAGAGAGGGGTCATCGGGAGGCCTCTATGGCTACACCTTC
NA,TRBJ2-3,NA,TRBV7-2,CVTQTGPLYTDTQYF,TGTGTAACACAGACGGGGCCACTCTACACAGATACGCAGTATTTT
NA,TRBJ2-3,NA,TRBV10-1,CASTNGDTQYF,TGCGCCAGTACGAATGGAGATACGCAGTATTTT
NA,TRBJ1-2,TRBD1,TRBV18,CASSPVGTGTGYTF,TGTGCCAGCTCACCAGTAGGGACAGGGACTGGCTACACCTTC
NA,TRBJ2-1,NA,TRBV29-1,CSVAGHRTYNEQFF,TGCAGCGTTGCGGGGCATCGTACCTACAATGAGCAGTTCTTC
NA,TRBJ1-1,NA,TRBV4-2,CASSHDGGMDTEAFF,TGTGCCAGCAGCCACGATGGGGGTATGGACACTGAAGCTTTCTTT
NA,TRBJ1-1,NA,TRBV6-5,CASSHTANTEAFF,TGTGCCAGCAGCCACACAGCGAACACTGAAGCTTTCTTT
NA,TRBJ2-7,NA,TRBV4-2,CASSQVPGNEQYF,TGTGCCAGCAGCCAAGTCCCGGGAAACGAGCAGTACTTC